This paragraph covers one T cell receptor (beta chain) sequence. Its antigen is unknown. This entry comes from a study of identical twins. TCRdb reprocessed the 5' RACE reads with MiXCR, giving one entry per CDR3 protein. The sample records roughly 1,500,000 distinct CDR3 sequences, less than 40% being singletons. Study-wide points: One should note that invariant MAIT and iNKT cells could partly confound zero-insertion analyses.

The length of the CDR3 is 12 residues. V was trimmed by 2 bases and J by 15 bases, leaving 14 bases between them. The sequencing input was cord blood. This TCR came from a newborn girl in good health. The V call is TRBV12-3 or TRBV12-4, the J call TRBJ2-1, with a weak D call TRBD2 (6 bases). CDR3 loop: CASSLLGPGGFF. In DNA form, the CDR3 reads TGTGCCAGCAGTTTATTAGGGCCCGGGGGGTTCTTC.